Listed here is a single T cell receptor (beta chain). What it recognizes is unknown. The data belong to a study of glioma-infiltrating T cells. Germline loops: CDR1 LGHDT, CDR2 YNNKEL (reference sequence). Between the trimmed V and J ends, which lost 4 bases and 3 bases, there was a span of 8 bases. The CDR3 runs to 13 residues. TCR alpha and beta CDR3 regions were amplified from RNA using iRepertoire nested multiplex PCR. Input was roughly 95-400 ng of tissue mRNA or PBMC total RNA. TCRdb re-called the multiplex PCR reads through MiXCR, storing one row per CDR3 protein. This sample has around 150,000 distinct CDR3 sequences, with about two fifths found just once. The study's findings and limits: Above-expected tissue-blood divergence occurred in all gliomas, most in low-grade ones.

Sequencing was performed on glioma tissue, nonneoplastic brain tissue, or PBMCs (not recorded which). The receptor was derived from a human donor with low-grade glioma or glioblastoma, undergoing nonglioma brain surgery, or in good health (not recorded which). This chain uses TRBV3-1 with TRBJ2-3; D not certain. The CDR3 region has the DNA TGTGCCAGCAGCCGGGCGAGGACAGATACGCAGTATTTT. Its protein is CASSRARTDTQYF.